Listed below are T cell receptor beta chains from one sample, sequenced in a study of read filtering for tumor transcriptome and immune sequencing. TCRdb re-called the reads through MiXCR, storing one row per CDR3 protein. The sample holds 39,000 or so distinct CDR3 sequences, roughly 13% seen once. The sample was a population of CD138-negative cells sorted from bone marrow. The receptors derive from a donor over 35 with multiple myeloma. The CDR3 runs from the conserved cysteine through the conserved F or W. A D gene is named only where the DNA matches it firmly. The size of a clone is reported for some rows only, either as once, few or many, or as a class for expanded clones.

d_call j_call clone_size v_call cdr3_nt cdr3_aa
. TRBJ2-5 few TRBV19 TGTGCCAGTAGTAGCCCCGGCTCTGAGACCCAGTACTTC CASSSPGSETQYF
. TRBJ2-2 few TRBV19 TGTGCCAGTAGTATCGGGTCTTCGAACACCGGGGAGCTGTTTTTT CASSIGSSNTGELFF
. TRBJ2-7 few TRBV29-1 TGCAGCGTTGTGGGGGGCACTCACTATGAGCAGTACTTC CSVVGGTHYEQYF
TRBD2 TRBJ2-1 . TRBV20-1 TGCAGTGCTAGGGCGGCGGGGGGAGCTGACGATGAGCAGTTCTTC CSARAAGGADDEQFF
TRBD1 TRBJ2-7 few TRBV5-6 TGTGCCAGCAGCTCCTGGGACAGCACTTACGAGCAGTACTTC CASSSWDSTYEQYF
TRBD1 TRBJ1-6 many TRBV4-1 TGCGCCAGCAGCCGGGACAGACCGAGCTCCTATAATTCACCCCTCCACTTT CASSRDRPSSYNSPLHF
TRBD1 TRBJ2-7 many TRBV7-9 TGTGCCAGCAGCCCAAGCAGACAGGGAGCAGAGCAGTACTTC CASSPSRQGAEQYF
TRBD2 TRBJ2-7 many TRBV20-1 TGCAGTGCCCCCCTTTACCGGGACTATTGGAGTTACGAGCAGTACTTC CSAPLYRDYWSYEQYF
TRBD1 TRBJ2-2 many TRBV19 TGTGCCAGTAGTAAAGGGGACAGGGGAACCGGGGAGCTGTTTTTT CASSKGDRGTGELFF
. TRBJ2-5 many TRBV5-1 TGCGCCAGCAGCCGGCCTGACAACGCCAAGACCCAGTACTTC CASSRPDNAKTQYF
. TRBJ2-7 many TRBV5-1 TGCGCCAGCAGTCGGGACTCCTACGAGCAGTACTTC CASSRDSYEQYF
TRBD2 TRBJ2-4 many TRBV7-2 TGTGCCAGCAGCCCCGGCGGGAGAAACATTCAGTACTTC CASSPGGRNIQYF
. TRBJ2-1 few TRBV5-1 TGCGCCAGCAGCTTGGGGATAATCTCAAGCAATGAGCAGTTCTTC CASSLGIISSNEQFF
. TRBJ2-1 many TRBV24-1 TGTGCCACCAGTGACAAACATTCCGGGAACAATGAGCAGTTCTTC CATSDKHSGNNEQFF
. TRBJ1-1 many TRBV28 TGTGCCAGCAGTTTACCCTTTAGGCCAGGGAATGAAGCTTTCTTT CASSLPFRPGNEAFF
TRBD1 TRBJ1-1 many TRBV30 TGTGCCTGGAGTGACGGACAGGGGGGAAGGTCTGAAGCTTTCTTT CAWSDGQGGRSEAFF
TRBD1 TRBJ2-2 many TRBV12-3/TRBV12-4 TGTGCCAGCACCACGACAGGGTCTAACACCGGGGAGCTGTTTTTT CASTTTGSNTGELFF
TRBD1 TRBJ2-7 . TRBV18 TGTGCCAGCTCACCGGGACAGGGGAAAACATCCTACGAGCAGTACTTC CASSPGQGKTSYEQYF
. TRBJ2-7 many TRBV28 TGTGCCAGCAGTTTGACAGTCTCCTACGAGCAGTACTTC CASSLTVSYEQYF
TRBD2 TRBJ2-1 many TRBV5-1 TGCGCCAGCAGCTTTCAGAACGGGAGGGGCTACAATGAGCAGTTCTTC CASSFQNGRGYNEQFF
TRBD1 TRBJ1-2 many TRBV7-9 TGTGCCAGCAGCCGCCGGGACAGGGGTACTAACTATGGCTACACCTTC CASSRRDRGTNYGYTF
. TRBJ2-2 . TRBV7-9 TGTGCCAGCAGTCGTGACTTTGGACAGAACACCGAGGAGCTGTTTTTT CASSRDFGQNTEELFF
. TRBJ2-3 . TRBV7-9 TGTGCCAGCAGCATTAGTTCCCTAAGCACAGATACGCAGTATTTT CASSISSLSTDTQYF
. TRBJ2-6 many TRBV20-1 TGCAGTGCCCGACAGCCAGGTTTTAGGTCTGGGGCCAACGTCCTGACTTTC CSARQPGFRSGANVLTF
TRBD1 TRBJ2-1 . TRBV12-5 TGTGCTAGTGCCCTGGACAGGGGTAATGAGCAGTTCTTC CASALDRGNEQFF
TRBD1 TRBJ2-5 many TRBV5-1 TGCGCCAGCATTGGACAGGGAGAGACCCAGTACTTC CASIGQGETQYF
. TRBJ2-5 many TRBV10-3 TGTGCCATCAGGGGTCGGGGGCAAGAGACCCAGTACTTC CAIRGRGQETQYF
. TRBJ2-1 few TRBV30 TGTGCCTGGAGTCACCTGGGGGGAGTTGAGCAGTTCTTC CAWSHLGGVEQFF
. TRBJ2-7 many TRBV29-1 TGCAGCGTTGCAGGGGGAGGGGAGCAGTACTTC CSVAGGGEQYF
. TRBJ2-7 many TRBV7-2 TGTGCCAGCAGCTTTCAGGGGGGGTACGAGCAGTACTTC CASSFQGGYEQYF
TRBD1 TRBJ2-3 many TRBV6-4 TGTGCCAGCAGTGACTCCCCTGGTGGGACAGGGGTTGGAGATACGCAGTATTTT CASSDSPGGTGVGDTQYF
. TRBJ1-2 many TRBV20-1 TGCAGTGCTAGAGATCCGGGAAGAGCTAACTATGGCTACACCTTC CSARDPGRANYGYTF
. TRBJ2-3 . TRBV2 TGTGCCAGCAGTGACTCGGGGGAGTTAGATACGCAGTATTTT CASSDSGELDTQYF
TRBD1 TRBJ2-7 once TRBV4-3 TGCGCCAGCAGCCAAACGACAGGGACCTCCTACGAGCAGTACTTC CASSQTTGTSYEQYF
TRBD1 TRBJ1-2 . TRBV19 TGTGCCAGTAGGGGGACAGGGAATGGCTACACCTTC CASRGTGNGYTF